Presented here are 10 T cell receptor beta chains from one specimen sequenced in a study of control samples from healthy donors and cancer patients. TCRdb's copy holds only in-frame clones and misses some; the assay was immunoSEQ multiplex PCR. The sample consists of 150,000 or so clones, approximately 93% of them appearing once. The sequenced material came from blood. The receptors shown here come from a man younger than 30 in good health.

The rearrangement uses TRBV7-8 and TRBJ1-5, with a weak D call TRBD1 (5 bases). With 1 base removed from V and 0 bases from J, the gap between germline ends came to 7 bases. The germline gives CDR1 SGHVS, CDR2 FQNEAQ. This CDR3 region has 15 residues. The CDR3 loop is CASSLVRDSNQPQHF. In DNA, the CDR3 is TGTGCCAGCAGCTTAGTCAGGGATAGCAATCAGCCCCAGCATTTT.

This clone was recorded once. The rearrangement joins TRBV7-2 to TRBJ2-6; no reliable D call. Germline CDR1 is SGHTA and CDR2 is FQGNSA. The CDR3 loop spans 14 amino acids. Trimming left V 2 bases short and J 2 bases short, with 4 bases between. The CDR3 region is CASSLSAGANVLTF. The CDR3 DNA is TGTGCCAGCAGCTTATCAGCTGGGGCCAACGTCCTGACTTTC.

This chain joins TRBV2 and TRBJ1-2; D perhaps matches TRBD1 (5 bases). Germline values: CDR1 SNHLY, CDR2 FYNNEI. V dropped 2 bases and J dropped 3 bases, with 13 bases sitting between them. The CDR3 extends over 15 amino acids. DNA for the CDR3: TGTGCCAGCAGTGAAACCATCGGGACCTACTATGGCTACACCTTC. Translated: CASSETIGTYYGYTF.

The CDR3 loop reads CASRGQRNTGELFF. Written as DNA, the CDR3 is TGTGCCAGTAGGGGACAGAGGAACACCGGGGAGCTGTTTTTT. The genes are TRBV19 and TRBJ2-2; 7 positions agree with TRBD1. The CDR3 has 14 amino acids. Losses at the gene ends were 6 bases for V and 1 base for J; bases not matched to a gene: 2. The germline V gene encodes CDR1 LNHDA and CDR2 SQIVND (reference sequence).

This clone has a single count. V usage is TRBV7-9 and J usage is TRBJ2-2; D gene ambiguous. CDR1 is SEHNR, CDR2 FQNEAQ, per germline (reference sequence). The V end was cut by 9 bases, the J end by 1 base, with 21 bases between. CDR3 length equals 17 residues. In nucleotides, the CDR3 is TGTGCCAGTACCCCCCCAGGAAAGATTGGGAACACCGGGGAGCTGTTTTTT. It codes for CASTPPGKIGNTGELFF. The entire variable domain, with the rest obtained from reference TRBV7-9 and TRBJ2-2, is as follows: DTGVSQNPRHKITKRGQNVTFRCDPISEHNRLYWYRQTLGQGPEFLTYFQNEAQLEKSRLLSDRFSAERPKGSFSTLEIQRTEQGDSAMYLCASTPPGKIGNTGELFFGEGSRLTVL.

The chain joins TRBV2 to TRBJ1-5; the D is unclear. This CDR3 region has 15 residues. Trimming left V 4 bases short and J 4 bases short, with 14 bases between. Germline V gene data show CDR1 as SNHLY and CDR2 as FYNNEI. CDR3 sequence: CASSAQKQNNQPQHF. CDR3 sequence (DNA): TGTGCCAGCAGTGCTCAGAAACAAAATAATCAGCCCCAGCATTTT.

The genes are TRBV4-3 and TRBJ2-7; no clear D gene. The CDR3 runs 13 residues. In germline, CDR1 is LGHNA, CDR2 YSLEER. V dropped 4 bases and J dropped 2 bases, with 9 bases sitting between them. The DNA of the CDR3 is TGCGCCAGCAGCCTCGGGTACACCTACGAGCAGTACTTC. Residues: CASSLGYTYEQYF.

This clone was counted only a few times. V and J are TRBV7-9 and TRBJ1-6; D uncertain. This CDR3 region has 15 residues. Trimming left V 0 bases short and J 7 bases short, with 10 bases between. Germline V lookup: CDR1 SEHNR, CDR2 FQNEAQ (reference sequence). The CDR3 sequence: CASSLAGRGNSPLHF. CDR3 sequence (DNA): TGTGCCAGCAGCTTAGCGGGCAGAGGGAATTCACCCCTCCACTTT.

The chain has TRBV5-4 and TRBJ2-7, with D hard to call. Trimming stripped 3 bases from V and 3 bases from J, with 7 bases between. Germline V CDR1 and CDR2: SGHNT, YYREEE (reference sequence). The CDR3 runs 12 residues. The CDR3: CASSWANYEQYF. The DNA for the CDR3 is TGTGCCAGCAGCTGGGCCAACTACGAGCAGTACTTC. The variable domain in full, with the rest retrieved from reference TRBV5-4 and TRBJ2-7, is ETGVTQSPTHLIKTRGQQVTLRCSSQSGHNTVSWYQQALGQGPQFIFQYYREEENGRGNFPPRFSGLQFPNYSSELNVNALELDDSALYLCASSWANYEQYFGPGTRLTVT.

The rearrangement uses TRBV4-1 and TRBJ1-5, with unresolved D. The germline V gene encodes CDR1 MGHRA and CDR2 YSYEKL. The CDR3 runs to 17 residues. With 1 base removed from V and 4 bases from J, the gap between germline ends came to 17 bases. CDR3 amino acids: CASSQASQLGWNQPQHF. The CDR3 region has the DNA TGCGCCAGCAGCCAAGCCTCTCAACTGGGCTGGAATCAGCCCCAGCATTTT.